Presented here are 14 T cell receptor beta chains from one specimen sequenced in a study of cytomegalovirus exposure and HLA in healthy donors. The study ran its PCR with 60 Vbeta and 13 Jbeta primers. The data were produced by immunoSEQ multiplex PCR, yet TCRdb's version contains in-frame clones alone and is incomplete. The data contain 200,000 to 250,000 clones, roughly 88% of them singletons. The specimen sequenced was PBMCs. The receptors shown here come from a boy between 2 and 10 years old in good health and CMV-seronegative.

The V gene is TRBV2, the J gene TRBJ2-3; maybe TRBD1 (6 bases). Germline V gives CDR1 SNHLY, CDR2 FYNNEI. The CDR3 length is 14 residues. V was trimmed by 8 bases and J by 1 base, leaving 13 bases between them. The CDR3 protein is CASGRTAGTDTQYF. The CDR3, as DNA: TGTGCCAGCGGCCGGACAGCGGGCACAGATACGCAGTATTTT.

V is TRBV2 and J is TRBJ1-1; 12 bases are shared with TRBD1. The V and J ends lost 4 bases and 6 bases, in that order; junction bases with no gene match: 9. This CDR3 region has 16 residues. Germline-derived CDR1 and CDR2 are SNHLY and FYNNEI. The CDR3 protein is CASSVRDRGRKSEAFF. For the CDR3, the DNA is TGTGCCAGCAGTGTTCGGGACAGGGGGCGCAAATCTGAAGCTTTCTTT.

The chain combines TRBV7-2 with TRBJ2-7; TRBD1 is a possible D gene (5 bases). In germline, CDR1 is SGHTA, CDR2 FQGNSA. Trimming removed 3 bases at V and 2 bases at J, with 11 bases between. The CDR3 extends over 14 amino acids. The CDR3 region is CASSFNQGAYEQYF. Written as DNA, the CDR3 is TGTGCCAGCAGCTTTAACCAAGGGGCCTACGAGCAGTACTTC.

The gene calls are TRBV19 and TRBJ1-1; the D gene is possibly TRBD1 (6 bases). CDR1 LNHDA and CDR2 SQIVND come from the germline V gene (reference sequence). This CDR3 spans 15 amino acids. V lost 4 bases and J 0 bases, leaving 12 bases between the germline ends. DNA of the CDR3: TGTGCCAGTAGTAAGACAGGAATCATGAACACTGAAGCTTTCTTT. Its protein is CASSKTGIMNTEAFF.

The chain links TRBV9 to TRBJ2-1; 8 positions agree with TRBD1. The CDR3 has 15 amino acids. Germline assignment: CDR1 SGDLS and CDR2 YYNGEE. V was pared by 3 bases and J by 1 base, with 3 bases of the junction left unmatched. CDR3 coding DNA: TGTGCCAGCAGCGCAAGACAGGGGTCCTACAATGAGCAGTTCTTC. This sequence encodes CASSARQGSYNEQFF.

This clone has only a few counts. This chain connects TRBV2 to TRBJ2-3; 12 positions match TRBD2. The CDR3 extends over 15 amino acids. Trimming removed 10 bases from V and 3 bases from J; junction bases left unmatched: 8. Germline V gene data show CDR1 as SNHLY and CDR2 as FYNNEI. The CDR3 nucleotides read TGTGCCATCCTGGTGACTAGCGGGGGAACAGATACGCAGTATTTT. This gives the protein CAILVTSGGTDTQYF.

The CDR3 loop reads CASSQEGQGAVGYTF. For the CDR3, the DNA is TGTGCCAGCAGCCAAGAGGGACAGGGGGCGGTGGGCTACACCTTC. The rearrangement links TRBV4-2 to TRBJ1-2, with 12 nucleotides matching TRBD1. Unmatched junction bases numbered 4, after V lost 0 bases and J lost 8 bases. The germline gives CDR1 LGHNA, CDR2 YNFKEQ. This CDR3 is 15 amino acids long.

J is TRBJ2-3 and V is TRBV21-1; the listed D gene, TRBD1, was not tested against the DNA. TRBV21-1 represents a pseudogene. The CDR3 loop spans 16 amino acids. The chain's CDR3 is CASSKRAGGVTDTQYF. CDR3 nucleotide sequence: TGTGCCAGCAGCAAACGGGCAGGGGGTGTGACAGATACGCAGTATTTT.

The CDR3 loop is CASSRQGLPSYEQYF. The CDR3 DNA is TGTGCCAGCAGCAGACAGGGACTCCCGTCCTACGAGCAGTACTTC. The rearrangement joins TRBV27 to TRBJ2-7; a weak D match, TRBD1 (7 bases). From germline, CDR1 is MNHEY and CDR2 SMNVEV (reference sequence). The CDR3 covers 15 residues. V lost 6 bases and J lost 1, with 16 bases in between.

The V and J genes are TRBV5-1 and TRBJ2-3, with a weak D call TRBD2 (6 bases). Germline loops: CDR1 SGHRS, CDR2 YFSETQ. The CDR3 sequence is 16 residues long. Trimming removed 0 bases at V and 0 bases at J, with 11 bases between. The CDR3 sequence is CASSLDAGTSTDTQYF. CDR3 in DNA: TGCGCCAGCAGCTTGGATGCGGGAACTAGCACAGATACGCAGTATTTT.

This clone showed up just once. The chain links TRBV5-6 to TRBJ2-1, with 13 bases that match TRBD2. CDR1 and CDR2 (germline): SGHDT, YYEEEE. This CDR3 is built from 15 residues. V was clipped by 2 bases and J by 9 bases; unmatched bases: 5. CDR3 nucleotides: TGTGCCAGCAGCTTACTAGCGGGGGGGCAAGGTGAGCAGTTCTTC. Amino acids: CASSLLAGGQGEQFF. Drawing the rest from reference TRBV5-6 and TRBJ2-1, the complete variable domain is DAGVTQSPTHLIKTRGQQVTLRCSPKSGHDTVSWYQQALGQGPQFIFQYYEEEERQRGNFPDRFSGHQFPNYSSELNVNALLLGDSALYLCASSLLAGGQGEQFFGPGTRLTVL.

The genes are TRBV6-5 and TRBJ1-6; D is possibly TRBD1 (5 bases). V was clipped by 2 bases and J by 5 bases, with 10 bases between them. Per germline, CDR1 MNHEY and CDR2 SVGAGI. This CDR3 comprises 15 residues. The CDR3 region is CASSYGAVDNSPLHF. CDR3 bases: TGTGCCAGCAGTTACGGGGCAGTTGATAATTCACCCCTCCACTTT.

The V call is TRBV30, the J call TRBJ1-2; 7 bases fit TRBD1. J was trimmed by 2 bases and V by 5 bases; bases with no gene match: 2. This CDR3 is 12 amino acids long. The germline V gene encodes CDR1 GTSNPN and CDR2 SVGIG (reference sequence). The CDR3 region has the DNA TGTGCCTGGGGGACAGACAACTATGGCTACACCTTC. Protein sequence: CAWGTDNYGYTF.

CDR3 nucleotide sequence: TGTGCCTGGAGTGACGGCTATGGCTACACCTTC. Protein sequence: CAWSDGYGYTF. The V and J genes are TRBV30 and TRBJ1-2; D remains ambiguous. Trimming removed 1 base from V and 4 bases from J, with 4 bases in between. This CDR3 comprises 11 residues. From germline, CDR1 is GTSNPN and CDR2 SVGIG (reference sequence).